These 8 T cell receptor beta chains originate from one sample sequenced in a study of response to subunit inactivated influenza vaccine. TCRdb called the RT-PCR reads again in MiXCR, with one record for every CDR3 protein. The sample consists of hundreds of thousands of distinct CDR3 sequences, 14% of them appearing once. Material: PBMCs from blood, obtained approximately 15 days before vaccination. All receptors come from a man in his forties or fifties who received an inactivated influenza vaccine.

This clonotype was detected only a few times. The CDR3, as DNA: TGTGCCAGCAGTAACTCAGGGGGGCGGGAGATTACAGATACGCAGTATTTT. Protein sequence: CASSNSGGREITDTQYF. This chain uses TRBV7-2 with TRBJ2-3, with D tentatively TRBD1 or TRBD2 (7 bases each). The CDR3 runs to 17 residues. Trimming took 6 bases from V and 3 from J, leaving 22 bases between them. Germline assignment: CDR1 SGHTA and CDR2 FQGNSA.

This clonotype was counted a few times. The chain couples TRBV5-1 to TRBJ2-3; D ambiguous. Germline values: CDR1 SGHRS, CDR2 YFSETQ. Trimming removed 1 base from V and 0 bases from J, with 9 bases in between. This CDR3 region has 15 residues. CDR3 residues: CASSLPRRSTDTQYF. The CDR3 DNA reads TGCGCCAGCAGCTTGCCCAGAAGAAGCACAGATACGCAGTATTTT.

This clonotype was detected a few times. The chain combines TRBV30 with TRBJ1-4; possibly TRBD1 for D (5 bases). Germline CDR1 reads GTSNPN; CDR2 reads SVGIG (reference sequence). This CDR3 comprises 15 residues. Trimming took 2 bases from V and 8 from J, leaving 18 bases between them. The CDR3, as DNA: TGTGCCTGGAGTCAACTCAGGGTAGGAGCGGAAAAACTGTTTTTT. Encoded protein: CAWSQLRVGAEKLFF.

The V call is TRBV27, the J call TRBJ2-5; 8 positions agree with TRBD1. This CDR3 contains 16 residues. Germline CDR1 is MNHEY and CDR2 is SMNVEV (reference sequence). With V trimmed by 5 bases and J by 7 bases, 15 bases remained unmatched. The CDR3: CASSRTRDRPVGTQYF. CDR3 bases: TGTGCCAGCAGTCGGACGAGGGACAGGCCGGTTGGGACCCAGTACTTC.

Comment on this clonotype: The junction and the germline gene differ at one end; a read error may be behind it. This CDR3 is CASSFQGNSNLPQHF. CDR3 sequence (DNA): TGTGCCAGCAGCTTTCAGGGAAATAGCAATCTGCCCCAGCATTTT. This rearrangement joins TRBV7-2 to TRBJ1-5; possibly TRBD1 for D (5 bases). This CDR3 spans 15 amino acids. CDR1 is SGHTA, CDR2 FQGNSA, per germline.

The gene calls are TRBV5-1 and TRBJ2-7, with 9 nucleotides matching TRBD2. The J segment lost 3 bases and the V segment lost 0 bases, leaving 4 bases of the junction unmatched. There are 15 residues in the CDR3. CDR1 and CDR2 from the germline V gene are SGHRS and YFSETQ. The CDR3 is CASSLDSGSLYEQYF. In DNA form, the CDR3 reads TGCGCCAGCAGCTTGGATAGCGGGAGTCTCTACGAGCAGTACTTC.

V is TRBV9 and J is TRBJ2-3; 9 bases fit TRBD2. The length of the CDR3 is 16 residues. The V gene's germline CDR1 is SGDLS and CDR2 YYNGEE. V shed 0 bases and J 4 bases; nucleotides not matched to a gene: 6. The chain's CDR3 is CASSVGGGGVSDTQYF. The CDR3 coding sequence is TGTGCCAGCAGCGTAGGGGGCGGGGGGGTTTCAGATACGCAGTATTTT.

The CDR3 spells CASSESSGRYSRTDTQYF. The CDR3 nucleotides read TGCGCCAGCAGTGAGTCCTCCGGCAGGTACTCGCGCACAGATACGCAGTATTTT. This chain links TRBV10-2 with TRBJ2-3; D not resolved. The CDR3 length is 18 residues. Germline CDR1 and CDR2: WSHSY and SAAADI. V dropped 0 bases and J dropped 1 base, with 17 bases sitting between them.